This T cell receptor beta chain was recorded in a study of T cell responses to AZD1222 COVID-19 vaccine (dated by TCRdb to the early 2020s). Notes on the research overall: A total of 233 trial participants underwent TCR sequencing, of whom 207 received two doses of AZD1222 and around 26 received two doses of the MenACWY control vaccine. Trial participants were enrolled by age into 18-55, 56-69 and 70-plus year subgroups, with about 150, 28 and 57 TCR-sequenced participants respectively.

Remarks on this clone: What this receptor recognizes is not known. No base-level quality is on record; no much larger clone is a single base apart.

What the work shows at the level of the full study, not this receptor alone: Because no day 14 peak-response samples were available, repertoires were characterized only after the peak T cell response. CD4 TCRs associated with the vaccine covered the entire spike protein, and the dominant responses were in regions 160-218 and 743-854. In the small 56-69-year group, the increase in depth fell short of significance, most likely because of low power. Only five or six AZD1222 recipients were SARS-CoV-2 seropositive at baseline, limiting conclusions about previously exposed vaccinees. Participants were mostly white British and included more females than males, and it was suggested by the authors that clonal diversity may have been underestimated. Epitopes outside the regions mutated in the B.1.351 and B.1.1.7 variants were reportedly recognized by nearly half of the unique spike-specific TCRs. After two AZD1222 doses, both the breadth and the depth of spike-specific TCRs were significantly higher than at day 0 and than in MenACWY recipients.

As encoded in the germline V gene (reference sequence), CDR1 is LNHDA while CDR2 is SQIVND. The cysteine opens and the phenylalanine closes a CDR3 of 16 amino acids. The sequence is cut down to CDR3 DNA, 48 bases in frame from base 1. V is reduced by 7 bases and J by 4 bases, leaving a spacing of 22 bases between them. This sample's time point label indicates: about 28 days (+/-7) after the second vaccine dose. AZD1222 recipients whose second dose came at about 4 weeks and those whose second dose came at about 12 weeks were combined into one group, since spike-specific TCR depth and breadth did not differ between the two schedules. Vaccinee samples were obtained from the UK trials COV001 and COV002, which included a single-blind randomized controlled phase 2/3 trial of AZD1222 (ChAdOx1 nCoV-19) in healthy adults. For TCRbeta chain sequencing, PBMC samples were collected from trial participants at day 0 and at day 28 after the second dose.

The CDR3 regions of human TCRbeta chains were analyzed by immunosequencing. In the original analysis: Repertoire TCRs were matched against a reference library of SARS-CoV-2-specific TCRs generated with the MIRA antigen-specificity platform. Breadth was defined as the fraction of unique TCRs that were SARS-CoV-2-associated, and depth was defined as the fraction of total T cells that were SARS-CoV-2-associated. Each spike-specific TCR was assigned to its reactive spike region and to a CD4 or CD8 class using the MIRA data. Log10-transformed breadth and depth values were compared by one-way ANOVA with Sidak's multiple comparisons tests. TCRdb took this table from immuneACCESS and kept in-frame rearrangements with V and J called. Such tables lack part of the clones; where checked against another copy, unresolved V genes explain under half of the gap, and the rest is unexplained. Clone size and the V and J calls come from that table; the DNA yielded D and trimming. The sample records about 110,000 clones, roughly 90% of which are singletons. The biggest ten clones account for over 12% of the sample.

Specimen: peripheral blood, collected 28 days after the second AZD1222 dose. Rearrangement joined TRBV19 to TRBJ1-1, and the D gene may be TRBD1, 5 bases matching. This receptor was identified in an adult who received the AZD1222 COVID-19 vaccine. This receptor carries the CDR3 CASNSFSQARGTEAFF. The DNA is as follows: TGTGCCAGTAACTCGTTCTCACAGGCGCGGGGCACTGAAGCTTTCTTT.